A single sample is the source of the 5 T cell receptor beta chains below, sequenced in a study of identical twins (dated by TCRdb to between 2015 and 2016). The protocol used for the library was 5' RACE. Sequencing instrument: Illumina HiSeq 2000. TCRdb applied fastp at Q25 and MiXCR to the public reads, then kept only in-frame beta chains. Identical CDR3 proteins give one entry, which carries the most common genes and DNA. A total of about 530,000 distinct CDR3 sequences appear in this sample, about 22% of them only once. The ten top clones hold about 0.48% of the sample. Separately, the same data were catalogued under a study of yellow fever vaccine responses in identical twins.

The sequenced sample consisted of CD4+ T cells sorted from blood. The receptor source for this set is a woman in her late teens or twenties in good health.

This clonotype was observed many times. This sequence joins TRBV12-3 or TRBV12-4 and TRBJ2-5; 8 bases are shared with TRBD1. Trimming took 8 bases from V and 4 from J; bases not matched to a gene: 6. The CDR3 sequence is 13 residues long. CDR3 in DNA: TGTGCCAGCCGACAGGGGAGTGGAGAGACCCAGTACTTC. Translated, it gives CASRQGSGETQYF.

V is TRBV5-1 and J is TRBJ2-3; weak D call: TRBD1 (5 bases). With 0 bases removed from V and 7 bases from J, the gap between germline ends came to 12 bases. The CDR3 is 14 residues long. CDR1 is SGHRS, CDR2 YFSETQ, per germline. The CDR3 DNA reads TGCGCCAGCAGCTTGGGTTCACAGGCCAATACGCAGTATTTT. It codes for CASSLGSQANTQYF.

This chain joins TRBV5-1 and TRBJ2-7, with 11 bases aligning to TRBD1. The CDR3 is 15 amino acids. The germline gives CDR1 SGHRS, CDR2 YFSETQ. V trimming: 4 bases; J trimming: 3 bases; junction bases outside the gene matches: 6. The CDR3 is CASSPGQGANYEQYF. The CDR3 DNA follows: TGCGCCAGCAGCCCCGGACAGGGGGCAAACTACGAGCAGTACTTC. The full variable domain, completed using reference TRBV5-1 and TRBJ2-7, is KAGVTQTPRYLIKTRGQQVTLSCSPISGHRSVSWYQQTPGQGLQFLFEYFSETQRNKGNFPGRFSGRQFSNSRSEMNVSTLELGDSALYLCASSPGQGANYEQYFGPGTRLTVT.

In its sample, this clonotype was seen a few times. This chain uses TRBV7-8 with TRBJ2-2, with D hard to call. The CDR3 runs 15 residues. Trimming cost V 1 base and J 4 bases, with 10 bases left between them. Germline values: CDR1 SGHVS, CDR2 FQNEAQ. In DNA form, the CDR3 reads TGTGCCAGCAGCTTAGGGGCTAGGACCACCGGGGAGCTGTTTTTT. Residues: CASSLGARTTGELFF.

A few counts support this clonotype. The chain is built from TRBV20-1 and TRBJ2-7, with TRBD2 matching 9 bases. Germline assignment: CDR1 DFQATT and CDR2 SNEGSKA (reference sequence). The V gene end was trimmed by 1 base and the J gene end by 4 bases; junction bases not matched to a gene: 5. The CDR3 runs to 14 residues. DNA for the CDR3: TGCAGTGCTAGAGGACTAGCGGTAACTTACGAGCAGTACTTC. This gives the protein CSARGLAVTYEQYF.